This T cell receptor (beta chain) stems from a study of T cells in Graves' hyperthyroidism and ophthalmopathy. Study-wide results and limits: Most thyroid clonotypes that were expanded above 0.001 also turned up in blood.

Amplification of TCR beta CDR3 regions was performed using RNA transcripts as template. The study used the HTBI primer set for a first-round RT-PCR of the TCR CDR3. Each CDR3 protein gets one entry after TCRdb re-called the multiplex PCR reads with MiXCR. The table has 600,000 to 650,000 distinct CDR3 sequences, roughly 15% seen once. Newly diagnosed patients aged 18 to 65 had hyperthyroidism of under 2 months' duration. Germline CDR1 and CDR2: SNHLY and FYNNEI. V lost 2 bases and J 4 bases, leaving 11 bases between the germline ends. This CDR3 spans 14 amino acids. To note about this clonotype: Its target is unknown.

V and J are TRBV2 and TRBJ1-2, with no clear D. Source material: blood. This TCR was sampled from a woman aged 30 to 39 with Graves' hyperthyroidism. CDR3 loop: CASSERQDLYGYTF. The CDR3 DNA reads as TGTGCCAGCAGTGAAAGGCAGGACCTCTATGGCTACACCTTC. Complete variable domain (other parts from reference TRBV2 and TRBJ1-2): EPEVTQTPSHQVTQMGQEVILRCVPISNHLYFYWYRQILGQKVEFLVSFYNNEISEKSEIFDDQFSVERPDGSNFTLKIRSTKLEDSAMYFCASSERQDLYGYTFGSGTRLTVV.